The 26 T cell receptor beta chains below all came from one sample that was sequenced in a study of OX40 agonist ivuxolimab in advanced cancers. Produced via immunoSEQ multiplex PCR; TCRdb's table is partial and in-frame only. The repertoire holds about 70,000 clones, with about four fifths as singletons. The specimen comprised CD4+ or CD8+ T cells sorted from blood, sampled in a trial of the OX40 agonist ivuxolimab. The receptors come from an adult with an advanced solid tumor such as melanoma, head and neck, liver or kidney cancer.

The CDR3 region has the DNA TGTGCCAGCAGTGAAGGGGAAGGGGGGTATCAGCCCCAGCATTTT. Translated: CASSEGEGGYQPQHF. This chain connects TRBV2 to TRBJ1-5, with a weak D call TRBD1 (6 bases). The CDR3 contains 15 residues. Germline lookup yields CDR1 SNHLY and CDR2 FYNNEI. Trimming removed 1 base from V and 5 bases from J, with 12 bases in between. The variable domain in full, completed from reference TRBV2 and TRBJ1-5, reads EPEVTQTPSHQVTQMGQEVILRCVPISNHLYFYWYRQILGQKVEFLVSFYNNEISEKSEIFDDQFSVERPDGSNFTLKIRSTKLEDSAMYFCASSEGEGGYQPQHFGDGTRLSIL.

This clone is medium-sized (0.01 to 0.1%) by share. V and J are TRBV19 and TRBJ1-2, with 7 bases aligning to TRBD1. Per the germline V gene, CDR1 is LNHDA and CDR2 is SQIVND (reference sequence). This CDR3 comprises 14 residues. The V gene end was trimmed by 2 bases and the J gene end by 8 bases; junction bases not matched to a gene: 8. For the CDR3, the DNA is TGTGCCAGTAGTATACGAGAGGGGGCTGGAGGCTACACCTTC. Protein: CASSIREGAGGYTF.

The chain employs TRBV10-2 and TRBJ2-2; D unclear. The CDR3 extends over 12 amino acids. V was cut by 4 bases and J by 6 bases, with 6 bases left in between. The germline V gene encodes CDR1 WSHSY and CDR2 SAAADI. The CDR3 coding sequence is TGCGCCAGCAGTGGCCCTTCCGGGGAGCTGTTTTTT. It is translated as CASSGPSGELFF.

The genes are TRBV5-4 and TRBJ2-3; D perhaps matches TRBD2 (6 bases). CDR3 length equals 14 residues. CDR1 is SGHNT, CDR2 YYREEE, per germline (reference sequence). V dropped 6 bases and J dropped 9 bases, with 20 bases sitting between them. DNA of the CDR3: TGTGCCAGCACCCCTAATCGGGGGAAGGACACGCAGTATTTT. Translating it yields CASTPNRGKDTQYF.

The V call is TRBV7-8, the J call TRBJ2-2; unclear D gene. In germline, CDR1 is SGHVS, CDR2 FQNEAQ. The length of the CDR3 is 14 residues. With 4 bases removed from V and 8 bases from J, the gap between germline ends came to 14 bases. The CDR3 region is CASSSRLPSGELFF. Written as DNA, the CDR3 is TGTGCCAGCAGCTCCCGACTCCCCTCAGGGGAGCTGTTTTTT.

The chain combines TRBV10-3 with TRBJ1-2; possible D gene TRBD1, 5 bases. The CDR3 spans 11 residues. With 8 bases removed from V and 3 bases from J, the gap between germline ends came to 7 bases. Looked up from germline, CDR1 is ENHRY and CDR2 is SYGVKD. For the CDR3, the DNA is TGTGCCATCGGGACGGACTATGGCTACACCTTC. Its translation is CAIGTDYGYTF.

This sequence joins TRBV5-1 and TRBJ2-6, with unresolved D. Germline V gene sequence: CDR1 SGHRS, CDR2 YFSETQ. The CDR3 runs 13 residues. Trimming took 4 bases from V and 4 from J, leaving 6 bases between them. CDR3 loop: CASSQGGANVLTF. The DNA for the CDR3 is TGCGCCAGCAGCCAAGGGGGGGCCAACGTCCTGACTTTC.

The chain uses TRBV28 and TRBJ1-6, with no clear D. V dropped 3 bases and J dropped 7 bases, with 10 bases sitting between them. Germline V gene sequence: CDR1 MDHEN, CDR2 SYDVKM. The CDR3 totals 14 residues. The CDR3: CASSLAGSNSPLHF. DNA for the CDR3: TGTGCCAGCAGTTTGGCCGGCAGCAATTCACCCCTCCACTTT. Full variable domain (outside the CDR3, taken from reference TRBV28 and TRBJ1-6): DVKVTQSSRYLVKRTGEKVFLECVQDMDHENMFWYRQDPGLGLRLIYFSYDVKMKEKGDIPEGYSVSREKKERFSLILESASTNQTSMYLCASSLAGSNSPLHFGNGTRLTVT.

The chain has TRBV28 and TRBJ1-1, with D unresolved. CDR1 and CDR2 (germline): MDHEN, SYDVKM. V was cut by 4 bases and J by 1 base, with 4 bases left in between. CDR3 length equals 12 residues. Written as DNA, the CDR3 is TGTGCCAGCAGTTCGGGGAACACTGAAGCTTTCTTT. Protein product: CASSSGNTEAFF.

This clone was detected a few times. This chain connects TRBV29-1 to TRBJ1-1; D is unclear. The germline gives CDR1 SQVTM, CDR2 ANQGSEA. V shed 5 bases and J shed 7 bases, with 14 bases lying between them. The CDR3 runs to 12 residues. The CDR3 nucleotides are TGCAGCGTTAGTTTAGGGTACAATGAAGCTTTCTTT. Its protein is CSVSLGYNEAFF.

V is TRBV28 and J is TRBJ1-5, with D possibly matching TRBD1 (5 bases). The CDR3 totals 13 residues. Germline CDR1 reads MDHEN; CDR2 reads SYDVKM. V was pared by 6 bases and J by 4 bases, with 10 bases between. CDR3 nucleotides: TGTGCCAGCAGCCGGGACGGAAATCAGCCCCAGCATTTT. As protein: CASSRDGNQPQHF.

This clone appeared many times. The chain uses TRBV11-2 and TRBJ2-1; maybe TRBD1 (5 bases). V lost 5 bases to trimming and J lost 7 bases, with 18 bases between them. The length of the CDR3 is 15 residues. CDR1 SGHAT and CDR2 FQNNGV come from the germline V gene. The CDR3 loop reads CASSHLQGKGNEQFF. The DNA for the CDR3 is TGTGCCAGCAGCCATTTGCAGGGAAAAGGGAATGAGCAGTTCTTC.

The rearrangement joins TRBV29-1 to TRBJ2-3, with 9 bases matching TRBD2. The CDR3 is 13 amino acids. The junction had 6 bases not matched to a gene; V was cut back by 5 bases and J by 6 bases. The V gene's germline CDR1 is SQVTM and CDR2 ANQGSEA. DNA for the CDR3: TGCAGCGTTTCTACGGCGGGAGGGGATACGCAGTATTTT. Its protein product is CSVSTAGGDTQYF.

The chain recombines TRBV4-1 with TRBJ1-1, with 7 bases aligning to TRBD1. Germline CDR1 MGHRA, CDR2 YSYEKL. V trimming: 1 base; J trimming: 6 bases; junction bases outside the gene matches: 8. The length of the CDR3 is 15 residues. CDR3 residues: CASSQGQGIAAEAFF. The CDR3 region has the DNA TGCGCCAGCAGCCAAGGACAGGGAATCGCGGCTGAAGCTTTCTTT.

The V and J genes are TRBV5-1 and TRBJ2-1; TRBD2 is a possible D gene (6 bases). Between the trimmed V and J ends, which lost 3 bases and 15 bases, there was a span of 19 bases. Looked up from germline, CDR1 is SGHRS and CDR2 is YFSETQ. CDR3 length: 13 amino acids. CDR3 protein: CASSSGTFGLLFF. The CDR3 DNA reads as TGCGCCAGCAGCTCCGGGACTTTCGGGCTTCTGTTCTTC.

The rearrangement links TRBV15 to TRBJ2-7; possibly TRBD1 or TRBD2 for D (5 bases each). V was pared by 1 base and J by 7 bases, with 17 bases between. CDR3 size: 15 residues. Germline V lookup: CDR1 LNHNV, CDR2 YYDKDF (reference sequence). The CDR3 DNA follows: TGTGCCACCAGCAGAGTAATCGTCGGGGCTGGTGAGCAGTACTTC. This codes for CATSRVIVGAGEQYF.

This chain uses TRBV27 with TRBJ2-1, with 8 bases that match TRBD2. From germline, CDR1 is MNHEY and CDR2 SMNVEV (reference sequence). V lost 2 bases and J lost 3; bases outside the gene matches: 3. The CDR3 extends over 15 amino acids. CDR3 DNA sequence: TGTGCCAGCAGTTTAAGGCTAGCGGGCTACAATGAGCAGTTCTTC. This sequence encodes CASSLRLAGYNEQFF.

This chain uses TRBV7-2 with TRBJ1-1; no clear D gene. The CDR3 spans 14 residues. The germline CDR1 and CDR2 sequences are SGHTA and FQGNSA. Trimming shortened V by 7 bases and J by 7 bases, and 19 bases separated the two germline ends. CDR3 DNA sequence: TGTGCCAGCATCTTTTCAGGCTTCTCGGGTGAAGCTTTCTTT. Residues: CASIFSGFSGEAFF.

This chain joins TRBV18 and TRBJ2-7; 8 bases are shared with TRBD2. Trimming took 3 bases from V and 3 from J; bases not matched to a gene: 13. This CDR3 comprises 17 residues. Germline CDR1 KGHSH, CDR2 LQKENI. CDR3 residues: CASSPRGGSGNFYEQYF. CDR3 DNA sequence: TGTGCCAGCTCACCGAGGGGAGGTAGCGGGAATTTCTACGAGCAGTACTTC. Looking up the rest from reference TRBV18 and TRBJ2-7 gives the full variable domain: NAGVMQNPRHLVRRRGQEARLRCSPMKGHSHVYWYRQLPEEGLKFMVYLQKENIIDESGMPKERFSAEFPKEGPSILRIQQVVRGDSAAYFCASSPRGGSGNFYEQYFGPGTRLTVT.

This clone was detected only a few times. The genes are TRBV19 and TRBJ1-2, with 7 bases identical to TRBD1. There are 13 residues in the CDR3. J lost 7 bases, V lost 3 bases, and 5 bases had no gene match. CDR1 and CDR2 (germline): LNHDA, SQIVND (reference sequence). Here the CDR3 reads CASSIRQGGGYTF. In DNA form, the CDR3 reads TGTGCCAGTAGTATTCGACAGGGCGGTGGCTACACCTTC.

CDR3: CASSEDRVYEQYF. In DNA, the CDR3 is TGTGCCAGCTCGGAGGACAGGGTCTACGAGCAGTACTTC. The chain couples TRBV2 to TRBJ2-7, with TRBD1 identical over 8 bases. Germline V CDR1 and CDR2: SNHLY, FYNNEI. The length of the CDR3 is 13 residues. V was clipped by 8 bases and J by 3 bases; unmatched bases: 6. Looking up the rest from reference TRBV2 and TRBJ2-7 gives the full variable domain: EPEVTQTPSHQVTQMGQEVILRCVPISNHLYFYWYRQILGQKVEFLVSFYNNEISEKSEIFDDQFSVERPDGSNFTLKIRSTKLEDSAMYFCASSEDRVYEQYFGPGTRLTVT.

V usage is TRBV10-3 and J usage is TRBJ2-7; 9 positions agree with TRBD1. The CDR3 consists of 14 residues. V gave up 6 bases and J gave up 3 bases; unmatched junction bases: 6. CDR1 and CDR2 from the germline V gene are ENHRY and SYGVKD. In DNA form, the CDR3 reads TGTGCCATCAGCAGCGGGACAGGGATCTACGAGCAGTACTTC. Its protein product is CAISSGTGIYEQYF.

This clone showed up just once. The chain employs TRBV18 and TRBJ1-1; D gene ambiguous. The CDR3 consists of 14 residues. Deletions cut 3 bases from V and 2 bases from J, with 10 bases between. CDR1 KGHSH and CDR2 LQKENI come from the germline V gene. The CDR3: CASSPITANTEAFF. Written as DNA, the CDR3 is TGTGCCAGCTCACCTATTACAGCAAACACTGAAGCTTTCTTT.

This chain connects TRBV7-2 to TRBJ1-2; D gene unclear. Trimming stripped 3 bases from V and 4 bases from J, with 12 bases between. The CDR3 totals 14 residues. Per the germline V gene, CDR1 is SGHTA and CDR2 is FQGNSA. The CDR3 bases are TGTGCCAGCAGCTTTGAGAGGGTAGGCTATGGCTACACCTTC. This encodes CASSFERVGYGYTF.

The genes are TRBV29-1 and TRBJ2-7; D ambiguous. Trimming pared 6 bases from V and 6 bases from J, leaving 18 bases between. The CDR3 runs 13 residues. Germline V gene sequence: CDR1 SQVTM, CDR2 ANQGSEA. The CDR3 DNA is TGCAGCGTGGGAAGAATCGAACGGAGCGAGCAGTACTTC. This sequence encodes CSVGRIERSEQYF.

The chain uses TRBV28 and TRBJ2-7; TRBD1 matches at 7 bases. The CDR3 has 13 amino acids. Per the germline V gene, CDR1 is MDHEN and CDR2 is SYDVKM. Trimming at V came to 7 bases and at J to 6 bases, leaving 9 bases not matched to a gene. In DNA, the CDR3 is TGTGCCAGCACCTCCGCGGCAGGGGGCGAGCAGTACTTC. Translating it yields CASTSAAGGEQYF.